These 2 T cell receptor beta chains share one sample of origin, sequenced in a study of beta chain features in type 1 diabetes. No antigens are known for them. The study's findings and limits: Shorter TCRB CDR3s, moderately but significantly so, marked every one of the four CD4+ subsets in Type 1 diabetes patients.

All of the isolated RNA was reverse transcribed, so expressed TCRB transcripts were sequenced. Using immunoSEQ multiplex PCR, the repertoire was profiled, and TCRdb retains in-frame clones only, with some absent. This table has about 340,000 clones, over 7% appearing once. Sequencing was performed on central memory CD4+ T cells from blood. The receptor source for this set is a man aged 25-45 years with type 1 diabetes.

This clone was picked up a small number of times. The CDR3, as DNA: TGTGCCAGCAGCCCTTTGGAGGCTAGTCTCTCCTACGAGCAGTACTTC. This sequence encodes CASSPLEASLSYEQYF. The rearrangement uses TRBV11-2 and TRBJ2-7, with D tentatively TRBD2 (5 bases). V was clipped by 5 bases and J by 0 bases, with 17 bases between them. Germline V gene data show CDR1 as SGHAT and CDR2 as FQNNGV. The CDR3 runs 16 residues.

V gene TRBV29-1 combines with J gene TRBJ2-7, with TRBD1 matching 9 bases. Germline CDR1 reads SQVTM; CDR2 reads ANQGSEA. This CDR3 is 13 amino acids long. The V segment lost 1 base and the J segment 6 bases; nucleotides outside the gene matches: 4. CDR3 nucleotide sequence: TGCAGCGTTGAAGCCCGACAGGGGGGCGAGCAGTACTTC. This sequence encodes CSVEARQGGEQYF.